This T cell receptor beta chain was identified during a study of T cells in localized non-small cell lung cancer. V shed 5 bases and J shed 4 bases, with 6 bases lying between them. The CDR3 length is 12 residues. Germline lookup yields CDR1 MDHEN and CDR2 SYDVKM. The assay was immunoSEQ multiplex PCR, and TCRdb's table has in-frame clones only and misses some. The sample has approximately 54,000 clones, 75% to 90% seen once. This clone was observed a single time. The receptor was derived from a woman aged 35 to 70 with stage I lung adenocarcinoma. V usage is TRBV28 and J usage is TRBJ2-1, with D unresolved. Specimen: peripheral blood, collected before any cancer treatment. CDR3 residues: CASSPEYNEQFF. CDR3 in DNA: TGTGCCAGCAGTCCTGAGTACAATGAGCAGTTCTTC.